This entry describes one T cell receptor (beta chain). What it recognizes is unknown. The entry originates in a study of cytomegalovirus exposure and HLA in healthy donors. Findings and limits, study-wide: Across all donors, roughly uniform sequencing depth was an assumption of the presence/absence analyses. More clonal expansion characterized HLA-associated TCR beta chains than equally common others in a later analysis.

V was trimmed by 3 bases and J by 7 bases, leaving 15 bases between them. The CDR3 spans 13 residues. Germline values: CDR1 GTSNPN, CDR2 SVGIG (reference sequence). PCR used 60 Vbeta primers and 13 Jbeta primers. The repertoire was sequenced with immunoSEQ multiplex PCR; TCRdb's copy has only in-frame clones and lacks some. The sample holds about 93,000 clones, less than 80% seen once. The V and J genes are TRBV30 and TRBJ1-2, with a tentative D call TRBD1 (6 bases). Sequencing input: PBMCs. This receptor was taken from a boy between 10 and 17 years old in good health and CMV-seropositive. The CDR3 region is CAWRTTGYFGYTF. Here the CDR3 DNA reads TGTGCCTGGAGGACAACAGGGTACTTTGGCTACACCTTC.